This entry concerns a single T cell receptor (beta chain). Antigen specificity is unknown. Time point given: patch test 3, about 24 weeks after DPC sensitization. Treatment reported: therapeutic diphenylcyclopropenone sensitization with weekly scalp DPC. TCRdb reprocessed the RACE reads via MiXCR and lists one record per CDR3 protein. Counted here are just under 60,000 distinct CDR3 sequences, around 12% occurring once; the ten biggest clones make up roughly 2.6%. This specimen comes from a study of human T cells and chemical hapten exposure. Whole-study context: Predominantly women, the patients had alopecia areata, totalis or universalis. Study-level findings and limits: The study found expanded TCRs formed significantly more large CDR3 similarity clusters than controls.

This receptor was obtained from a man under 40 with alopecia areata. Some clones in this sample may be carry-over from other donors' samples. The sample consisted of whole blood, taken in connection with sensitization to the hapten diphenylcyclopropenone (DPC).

CDR3 in amino acids: CASSLLGRKLPGELFF. The CDR3, as DNA: TGTGCCAGCAGTTTATTGGGCAGGAAACTTCCCGGGGAGCTGTTTTTT. V is TRBV28 and J is TRBJ2-2; D not resolved. The V end lost 1 base, the J end lost 6 bases, and 15 bases lay between the germline ends. The length of the CDR3 is 16 residues. The V gene's germline CDR1 is MDHEN and CDR2 SYDVKM.